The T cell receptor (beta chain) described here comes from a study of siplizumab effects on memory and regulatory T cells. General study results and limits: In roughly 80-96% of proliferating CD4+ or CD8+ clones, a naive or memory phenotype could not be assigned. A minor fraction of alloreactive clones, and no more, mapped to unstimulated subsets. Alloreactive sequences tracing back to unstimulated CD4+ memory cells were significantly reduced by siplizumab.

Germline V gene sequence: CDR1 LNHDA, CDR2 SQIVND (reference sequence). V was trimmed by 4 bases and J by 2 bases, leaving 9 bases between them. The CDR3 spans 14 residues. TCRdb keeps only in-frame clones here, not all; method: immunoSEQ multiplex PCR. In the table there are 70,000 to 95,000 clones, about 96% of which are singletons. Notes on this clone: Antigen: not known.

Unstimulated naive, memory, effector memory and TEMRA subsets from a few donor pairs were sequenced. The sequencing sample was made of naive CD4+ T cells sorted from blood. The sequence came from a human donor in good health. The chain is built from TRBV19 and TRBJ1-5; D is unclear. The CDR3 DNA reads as TGTGCCAGTAGTAGTCGAACAGGCAATCAGCCCCAGCATTTT. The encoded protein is CASSSRTGNQPQHF. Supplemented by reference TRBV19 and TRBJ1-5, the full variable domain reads DGGITQSPKYLFRKEGQNVTLSCEQNLNHDAMYWYRQDPGQGLRLIYYSQIVNDFQKGDIAEGYSVSREKKESFPLTVTSAQKNPTAFYLCASSSRTGNQPQHFGDGTRLSIL.